These 29 T cell receptor beta chains share one sample of origin, sequenced in a study of cytomegalovirus exposure and HLA in healthy donors. In the PCR, 60 Vbeta and 13 Jbeta primers were used. The protocol was immunoSEQ multiplex PCR, while the TCRdb copy is restricted to in-frame clones and leaves out a portion. This table has around 94,000 clones, less than 85% appearing once. The sequencing input was PBMCs. The source of these receptors is a man between 18 and 35 years old in good health and CMV-seronegative.

The V call is TRBV7-6, the J call TRBJ2-5, with TRBD2 matching 8 bases. This CDR3 is 15 amino acids long. Germline CDR1 is SGHVS and CDR2 is FNYEAQ. The V and J ends lost 9 bases and 5 bases, in that order; junction bases with no gene match: 14. CDR3 amino acids: CASHNSYASGETQYF. Written as DNA, the CDR3 is TGTGCCAGTCATAATAGTTACGCTAGCGGGGAGACCCAGTACTTC. Looking up the rest from reference TRBV7-6 and TRBJ2-5 gives the full variable domain: GAGVSQSPRYKVTKRGQDVALRCDPISGHVSLYWYRQALGQGPEFLTYFNYEAQQDKSGLPNDRFSAERPEGSISTLTIQRTEQRDSAMYRCASHNSYASGETQYFGPGTRLLVL.

This clone was counted between two and nine times. The chain combines TRBV5-6 with TRBJ2-7; TRBD2 aligns across 9 bases. V lost 4 bases, J lost 6 bases, and 11 bases stayed unmatched. This CDR3 spans 15 amino acids. CDR1 SGHDT and CDR2 YYEEEE come from the germline V gene. CDR3 DNA sequence: TGTGCCAGCAGCGTGTCTAGCGGGGAGGTCCCCGAGCAGTACTTC. Translated: CASSVSSGEVPEQYF.

The chain carries TRBV30 and TRBJ1-2, with D unresolved. The germline CDR1 and CDR2 sequences are GTSNPN and SVGIG (reference sequence). V was shortened by 1 base and J by 8 bases, with 11 bases between the two germline ends. This CDR3 is 12 amino acids long. The CDR3: CAWSGRLEGYTF. CDR3 in DNA: TGTGCCTGGAGTGGGAGACTGGAGGGCTACACCTTC.

This chain connects TRBV9 to TRBJ2-7; maybe TRBD1 (6 bases). In germline, CDR1 is SGDLS, CDR2 YYNGEE. CDR3 size: 14 residues. Trimming stripped 0 bases from V and 2 bases from J, with 9 bases between. CDR3 region: CASSVAQGPYEQYF. The CDR3 DNA is TGTGCCAGCAGCGTAGCCCAGGGGCCCTACGAGCAGTACTTC.

This chain joins TRBV6-5 and TRBJ1-1, with D uncertain. V was clipped by 5 bases and J by 1 base, with 11 bases between them. Germline V gene lookup returns CDR1 MNHEY and CDR2 SVGAGI. The CDR3 contains 14 residues. CDR3 nucleotide sequence: TGTGCCAGCAGTGACCGACTGTGGAACACTGAAGCTTTCTTT. Protein product: CASSDRLWNTEAFF.

This clone has a single count. The gene calls are TRBV23-1 and TRBJ2-2, with D unresolved. TRBV23-1 is identified as an open reading frame with a role that is uncertain. This CDR3 is built from 13 residues. V was clipped by 2 bases and J by 6 bases, with 7 bases between them. CDR3 nucleotide sequence: TGCGCCAGCAGTCAAGTAACGGCCGGGGAGCTGTTTTTT. Its translation is CASSQVTAGELFF.

The chain is built from TRBV29-1 and TRBJ2-1; TRBD2 aligns across 7 bases. The CDR3 is 11 amino acids. The germline V gene has CDR1 SQVTM and CDR2 ANQGSEA. Trimming cost V 5 bases and J 6 bases; bases outside gene matches: 1. CDR3 residues: CSVSGGNEQFF. DNA for the CDR3: TGCAGCGTTTCGGGAGGCAATGAGCAGTTCTTC.

The V and J genes are TRBV5-1 and TRBJ1-6; 9 bases align to TRBD1. The length of the CDR3 is 19 residues. After removal of 1 base from V and 9 bases from J, the junction contained 17 bases not matched to a gene. Germline V lookup: CDR1 SGHRS, CDR2 YFSETQ. Here the CDR3 reads CASSLSTDRGDPTRSPLHF. In nucleotides, the CDR3 is TGCGCCAGCAGCTTGTCGACGGACAGGGGCGATCCGACTCGTTCACCCCTCCACTTT.

This chain uses TRBV23-1 with TRBJ2-1; 11 positions match TRBD2. TRBV23-1 is marked as an open reading frame, function uncertain. There are 20 residues in the CDR3. V lost 7 bases and J lost 6; bases outside the gene matches: 23. The CDR3 sequence: CASTPRKPDPLAGGPNEQFF. CDR3 DNA: TGCGCCAGCACCCCGAGAAAACCCGACCCCCTAGCGGGAGGTCCCAATGAGCAGTTCTTC.

The CDR3 sequence: CASSTQLAGRQETQYF. CDR3 coding DNA: TGCGCCAGCAGCACCCAACTAGCGGGAAGGCAAGAGACCCAGTACTTC. The chain carries TRBV5-1 and TRBJ2-5; 10 nucleotides line up with TRBD2. Germline V CDR1 and CDR2: SGHRS, YFSETQ. Trimming cost V 4 bases and J 2 bases; bases outside gene matches: 8. This CDR3 contains 16 residues.

The rearrangement joins TRBV11-2 to TRBJ1-2; D call uncertain. V lost 4 bases and J 4 bases, leaving 16 bases between the germline ends. Germline V gives CDR1 SGHAT, CDR2 FQNNGV. The CDR3 contains 15 residues. Written as DNA, the CDR3 is TGTGCCAGCAGCTCATCTTCCACCGGCGGCTATGGCTACACCTTC. Translated: CASSSSSTGGYGYTF.

This clone occurred a few times. The chain couples TRBV29-1 to TRBJ1-2; 9 bases match TRBD1. V was pared by 7 bases and J by 6 bases, with 9 bases of the junction left unmatched. This CDR3 contains 13 residues. CDR1 and CDR2 (germline): SQVTM, ANQGSEA. Here the CDR3 reads CSGTGDSVNGYTF. The CDR3, as DNA: TGCAGCGGGACAGGGGACTCAGTCAATGGCTACACCTTC.

V is TRBV5-1 and J is TRBJ1-3, with D uncertain. Germline V gene sequence: CDR1 SGHRS, CDR2 YFSETQ. The length of the CDR3 is 16 residues. Trimming shortened V by 0 bases and J by 0 bases, and 10 bases separated the two germline ends. CDR3 coding DNA: TGCGCCAGCAGCTTGGTTGGTGTCAGCTCTGGAAACACCATATATTTT. Protein product: CASSLVGVSSGNTIYF.

This clone has just one count. This rearrangement joins TRBV7-9 to TRBJ2-5, with a tentative D call TRBD2 (5 bases). The CDR3 covers 14 residues. Germline CDR1 and CDR2: SEHNR and FQNEAQ (reference sequence). Between the trimmed V and J ends, which lost 2 bases and 5 bases, there was a span of 12 bases. The CDR3 sequence is CASSLWFSAETQYF. The CDR3 nucleotides read TGTGCCAGCAGCTTATGGTTTAGCGCTGAGACCCAGTACTTC.

The rearrangement joins TRBV6-1 to TRBJ2-1, with 7 nucleotides matching TRBD2. The CDR3 extends over 16 amino acids. With 3 bases clipped from V and 1 base from J, the junction kept 6 bases outside the gene matches. In germline, CDR1 is MNHNS, CDR2 SASEGT. The CDR3 sequence: CASSDVGTKSYNEQFF. For the CDR3, the DNA is TGTGCCAGCAGTGATGTTGGGACTAAATCCTACAATGAGCAGTTCTTC.

The rearrangement uses TRBV5-4 and TRBJ2-5; 7 bases fit TRBD1. Germline V CDR1 and CDR2: SGHNT, YYREEE (reference sequence). V shed 3 bases, J shed 2 bases, and the junction held 4 bases outside the gene matches. The CDR3 spans 14 residues. Here the CDR3 reads CASSSRTGQETQYF. The CDR3 nucleotides are TGTGCCAGCAGCTCGCGGACAGGTCAAGAGACCCAGTACTTC.

The V and J genes are TRBV4-1 and TRBJ2-1, with 9 bases identical to TRBD2. The CDR3 has 17 residues. The germline V gene encodes CDR1 MGHRA and CDR2 YSYEKL. Trimming removed 5 bases from V and 8 bases from J; junction bases left unmatched: 16. The DNA of the CDR3 is TGCGCCAGCAGCATCCGAAAAAGTAGCGGGAGTAGCTATGAGCAGTTCTTC. This codes for CASSIRKSSGSSYEQFF.

V is TRBV7-9 and J is TRBJ2-1; 7 bases map to TRBD1. CDR1 and CDR2 from the germline V gene are SEHNR and FQNEAQ (reference sequence). The V segment lost 5 bases and the J segment 9 bases; nucleotides outside the gene matches: 16. The CDR3 loop spans 16 amino acids. For the CDR3, the DNA is TGTGCCAGCAGCGCCCGACAGGGTATTATACAAGGTGAGCAGTTCTTC. Protein product: CASSARQGIIQGEQFF.

This rearrangement joins TRBV9 to TRBJ2-5, with TRBD1 matching 8 bases. CDR3 size: 14 residues. The germline V gene has CDR1 SGDLS and CDR2 YYNGEE. The ends lost 1 base at V and 5 bases at J; junction bases unmatched: 4. The CDR3 DNA sequence: TGTGCCAGCAGCGTACAGGGGGCTTGGGAGACCCAGTACTTC. Its translation: CASSVQGAWETQYF.

This chain links TRBV6-1 with TRBJ2-7; 8 bases line up with TRBD1. V trimming: 6 bases; J trimming: 4 bases; junction bases outside the gene matches: 5. The CDR3 is 13 amino acids. The V gene's germline CDR1 is MNHNS and CDR2 SASEGT. The CDR3 DNA reads TGTGCCAGCAGCGACAGGGGTTGGTACGAGCAGTACTTC. Its translation: CASSDRGWYEQYF.

This chain uses TRBV14 with TRBJ1-2; tentative D call: TRBD1 (6 bases). V lost 4 bases, J lost 8 bases, and 17 bases lay in between. From germline, CDR1 is SGHDN and CDR2 FVKESK. The CDR3 covers 14 residues. CDR3 sequence: CASSPPGQALGYTF. CDR3 bases: TGTGCCAGCAGCCCGCCGGGACAAGCCCTCGGCTACACCTTC.

This chain joins TRBV29-1 and TRBJ2-6, with 11 bases matching TRBD1. CDR3 length: 14 amino acids. CDR1 and CDR2 (germline): SQVTM, ANQGSEA. V trimming: 7 bases; J trimming: 2 bases; junction bases outside the gene matches: 1. For the CDR3, the DNA is TGCAGCGCGGGACAGGGGGCTGGGGCCAACGTCCTGACTTTC. Residues: CSAGQGAGANVLTF.

The rearrangement links TRBV5-1 to TRBJ2-7; 8 bases are a match to TRBD2. The CDR3 runs to 14 residues. V shed 2 bases, J shed 4 bases, and the junction held 5 bases outside the gene matches. The germline CDR1 and CDR2 sequences are SGHRS and YFSETQ. CDR3 bases: TGCGCCAGCAGCTTCATTACTAGCGGTTACGAGCAGTACTTC. It yields the protein CASSFITSGYEQYF.

This chain uses TRBV19 with TRBJ1-2, with unresolved D. Trimming took 3 bases from V and 4 from J, leaving 12 bases between them. The CDR3 covers 14 residues. CDR1 and CDR2 from the germline V gene are LNHDA and SQIVND (reference sequence). CDR3 amino acids: CASSILGLGYGYTF. The CDR3 DNA is TGTGCCAGTAGTATCCTAGGTTTAGGCTATGGCTACACCTTC.

This sequence joins TRBV7-9 and TRBJ1-1, with D uncertain. Between the trimmed V and J ends, which lost 7 bases and 5 bases, there was a span of 17 bases. Germline loops: CDR1 SEHNR, CDR2 FQNEAQ (reference sequence). The CDR3 sequence is 14 residues long. CDR3: CASNKELRVTEAFF. The DNA of the CDR3 is TGTGCCAGCAACAAAGAACTGAGGGTAACTGAAGCTTTCTTT. The whole variable domain, filled in from reference TRBV7-9 and TRBJ1-1, reads DTGVSQNPRHKITKRGQNVTFRCDPISEHNRLYWYRQTLGQGPEFLTYFQNEAQLEKSRLLSDRFSAERPKGSFSTLEIQRTEQGDSAMYLCASNKELRVTEAFFGQGTRLTVV.

The rearrangement joins TRBV28 to TRBJ2-7; 8 nucleotides agree with TRBD1. J lost 2 bases, V lost 6 bases, and 9 bases had no gene match. This CDR3 has 15 amino acids. Germline CDR1 and CDR2: MDHEN and SYDVKM. Here the CDR3 reads CASSGPGTGTYEQYF. CDR3 in DNA: TGTGCCAGCAGCGGCCCCGGGACAGGAACCTACGAGCAGTACTTC.

The chain is built from TRBV9 and TRBJ2-5; D perhaps matches TRBD2 (8 bases). The V and J ends lost 4 bases and 4 bases respectively, with 17 bases between them. The germline V gene encodes CDR1 SGDLS and CDR2 YYNGEE. This CDR3 is 15 amino acids long. CDR3 region: CASSTSGGGGETQYF. The CDR3 region has the DNA TGTGCCAGCAGCACTAGCGGAGGGGGCGGAGAGACCCAGTACTTC.

CDR3 nucleotides: TGTGCCAGTATGCGGGGTGGCCATGAGCAGTTCTTC. Protein: CASMRGGHEQFF. This sequence joins TRBV19 and TRBJ2-1; TRBD2 might be the D (6 bases). V gave up 7 bases and J gave up 8 bases, with 12 bases separating them. CDR1 and CDR2 (germline): LNHDA, SQIVND (reference sequence). CDR3 length: 12 residues. Looking up the rest from reference TRBV19 and TRBJ2-1 gives the full variable domain: DGGITQSPKYLFRKEGQNVTLSCEQNLNHDAMYWYRQDPGQGLRLIYYSQIVNDFQKGDIAEGYSVSREKKESFPLTVTSAQKNPTAFYLCASMRGGHEQFFGPGTRLTVL.

The chain combines TRBV6-5 with TRBJ1-2, with TRBD1 matching 8 bases. After removal of 4 bases from V and 0 bases from J, the junction contained 4 bases not matched to a gene. The CDR3 runs 15 residues. CDR1 MNHEY and CDR2 SVGAGI come from the germline V gene. DNA for the CDR3: TGTGCCAGCAGTTCAGGACAGGGCACTAACTATGGCTACACCTTC. Amino acid sequence: CASSSGQGTNYGYTF.